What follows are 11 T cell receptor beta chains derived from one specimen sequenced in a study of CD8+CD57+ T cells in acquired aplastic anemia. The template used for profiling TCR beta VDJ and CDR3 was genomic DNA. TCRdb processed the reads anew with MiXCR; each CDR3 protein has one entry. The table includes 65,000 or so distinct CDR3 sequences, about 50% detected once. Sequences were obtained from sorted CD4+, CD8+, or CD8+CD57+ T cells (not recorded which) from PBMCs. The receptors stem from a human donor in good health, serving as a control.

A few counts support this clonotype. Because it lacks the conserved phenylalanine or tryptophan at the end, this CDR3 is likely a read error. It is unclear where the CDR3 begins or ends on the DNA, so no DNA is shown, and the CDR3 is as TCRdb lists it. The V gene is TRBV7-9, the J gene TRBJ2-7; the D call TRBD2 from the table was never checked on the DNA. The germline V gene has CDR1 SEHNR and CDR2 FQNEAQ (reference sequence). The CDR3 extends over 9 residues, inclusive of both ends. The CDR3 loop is CASSSGRTS.

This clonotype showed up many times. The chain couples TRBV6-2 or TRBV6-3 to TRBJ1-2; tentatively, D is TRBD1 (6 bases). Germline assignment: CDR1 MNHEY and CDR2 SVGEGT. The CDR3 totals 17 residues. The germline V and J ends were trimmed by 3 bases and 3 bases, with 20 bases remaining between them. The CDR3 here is CASSYQTGIGNDYGYTF. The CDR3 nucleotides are TGTGCCAGCAGTTATCAAACAGGGATTGGTAACGACTATGGCTACACCTTC.

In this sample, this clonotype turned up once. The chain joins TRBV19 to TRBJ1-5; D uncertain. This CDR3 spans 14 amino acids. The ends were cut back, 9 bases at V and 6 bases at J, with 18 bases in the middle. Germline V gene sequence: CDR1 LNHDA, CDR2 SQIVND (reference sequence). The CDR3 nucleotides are TGTGCCAGCGACAAGGAAGCTCGGGGTCAGCCCCAGCATTTT. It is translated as CASDKEARGQPQHF.

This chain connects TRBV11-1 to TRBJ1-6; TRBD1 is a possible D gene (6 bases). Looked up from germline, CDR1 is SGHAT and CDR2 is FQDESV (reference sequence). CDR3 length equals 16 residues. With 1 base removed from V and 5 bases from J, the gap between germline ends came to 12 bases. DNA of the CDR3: TGTGCCAGCAGCTTAGTGGGGGCAGAGAATAATTCACCCCTCCACTTT. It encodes CASSLVGAENNSPLHF. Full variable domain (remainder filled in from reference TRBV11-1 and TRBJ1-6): EAEVAQSPRYKITEKSQAVAFWCDPISGHATLYWYRQILGQGPELLVQFQDESVVDDSQLPKDRFSAERLKGVDSTLKIQPAELGDSAMYLCASSLVGAENNSPLHFGNGTRLTVT.

CDR3 sequence: CASSLGGQETQYF. The CDR3 DNA sequence: TGTGCCAGCAGTTTAGGGGGCCAGGAGACCCAGTACTTC. The rearrangement uses TRBV12-3 or TRBV12-4 and TRBJ2-5, with D possibly being TRBD1 (5 bases). The CDR3 is 13 residues long. The V and J ends lost 1 base and 5 bases respectively, with 8 bases between them.

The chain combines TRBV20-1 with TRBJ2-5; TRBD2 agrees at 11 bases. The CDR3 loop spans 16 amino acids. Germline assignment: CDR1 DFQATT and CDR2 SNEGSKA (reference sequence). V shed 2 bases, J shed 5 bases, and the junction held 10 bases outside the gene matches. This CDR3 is CSARSAPSGGLETQYF. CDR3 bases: TGCAGTGCTAGATCCGCGCCTAGCGGGGGGCTGGAGACCCAGTACTTC.

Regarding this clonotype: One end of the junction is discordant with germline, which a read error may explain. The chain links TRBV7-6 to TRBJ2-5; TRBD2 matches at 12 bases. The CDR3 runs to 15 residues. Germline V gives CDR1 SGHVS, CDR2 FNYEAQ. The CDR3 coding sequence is TGTGCCAGTAGCTTCTCACTAGCGGGAGGTGAGACCCAGTACTTC. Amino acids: CASSFSLAGGETQYF.

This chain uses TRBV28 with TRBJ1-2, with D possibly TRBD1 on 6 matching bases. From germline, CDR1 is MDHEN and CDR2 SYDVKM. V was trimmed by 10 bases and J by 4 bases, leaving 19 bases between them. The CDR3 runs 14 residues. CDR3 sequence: CATILGAAGYGYTF. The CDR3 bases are TGTGCCACCATCTTGGGGGCAGCGGGCTATGGCTACACCTTC.

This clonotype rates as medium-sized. CDR3 amino acids: CASSIAGTGSYEQYF. The CDR3 DNA follows: TGTGCCAGTAGTATAGCCGGGACAGGGTCCTACGAGCAGTACTTC. The chain employs TRBV19 and TRBJ2-7, with 9 bases aligning to TRBD1. The CDR3 runs 15 residues. Germline assignment: CDR1 LNHDA and CDR2 SQIVND (reference sequence). After removal of 1 base from V and 1 base from J, the junction contained 2 bases not matched to a gene. Using reference TRBV19 and TRBJ2-7 for the parts outside the CDR3, the full variable domain is DGGITQSPKYLFRKEGQNVTLSCEQNLNHDAMYWYRQDPGQGLRLIYYSQIVNDFQKGDIAEGYSVSREKKESFPLTVTSAQKNPTAFYLCASSIAGTGSYEQYFGPGTRLTVT.

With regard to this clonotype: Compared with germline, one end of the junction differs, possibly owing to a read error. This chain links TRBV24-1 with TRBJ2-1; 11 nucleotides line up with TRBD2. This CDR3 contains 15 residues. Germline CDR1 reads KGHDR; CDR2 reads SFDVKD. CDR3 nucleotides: TGCGCCACCAGTGAAGGGACTAGCGGCTACAATGAGCAGTTCTTC. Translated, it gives CATSEGTSGYNEQFF.

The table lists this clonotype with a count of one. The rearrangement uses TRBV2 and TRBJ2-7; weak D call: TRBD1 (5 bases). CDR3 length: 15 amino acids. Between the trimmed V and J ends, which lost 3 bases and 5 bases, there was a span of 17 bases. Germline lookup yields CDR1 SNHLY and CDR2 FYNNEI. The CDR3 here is CASSDGGRVIDEQYF. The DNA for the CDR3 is TGTGCCAGCAGTGACGGTGGCAGGGTCATAGACGAGCAGTACTTC.